This TCR beta chain was sequenced for a study of spatial heterogeneity in lung cancer. TCRdb reprocessed the 5' RACE reads via MiXCR and lists one record per CDR3 protein. Seen here are 17,000 or so distinct CDR3 sequences, 6.2% observed once, and the top ten hold approximately 6.2%. The CDR3 spans 13 residues. Trimming removed 7 bases at V and 2 bases at J, with 11 bases between. This clonotype was seen many times. Its antigen is undetermined. Since it is a stray read in a library aimed at alpha chains, this beta chain has a size that is not meaningful. Stated time point: sample taken at primary tumor resection. Whole RNA was taken from tumor, nontumor lung or frozen PBMC; it was then sequenced unsorted. Findings of the study overall: It was found that expanded intratumoral alpha and beta TCR counts tracked tumor mutation counts.

The origin of this receptor is a male donor with early-stage non-small cell lung cancer. The input for sequencing was lung tumor tissue, taken at surgery. The rearrangement links TRBV12-3 or TRBV12-4 to TRBJ1-1, with D possibly being TRBD1 (5 bases). The CDR3 loop reads CASILGVNTEAFF. The CDR3 DNA sequence: TGTGCCAGCATACTGGGGGTAAACACTGAAGCTTTCTTT.